The sequence of this T cell receptor beta chain was determined in a study of sequential checkpoint blockade in melanoma. Clones were sequenced by immunoSEQ multiplex PCR, and TCRdb holds only the in-frame ones, with some missing. The table lists tens of thousands of clones, over 80% of them singletons. CDR3 length: 15 amino acids. Trimming removed 5 bases from V and 2 bases from J; junction bases left unmatched: 8. Germline V gene lookup returns CDR1 SEHNR and CDR2 FQNEAQ (reference sequence). Treatment in this sample: randomized to nivolumab then ipilimumab (arm A) or the reverse (arm B). No patient had prior DNA-damaging chemotherapy. From thawed PBMCs, live CD3+CD8+ cells negative for CD19 and CD56 were sorted.

The receptor comes from a human donor with melanoma. Sequenced here: CD8+ T cells sorted from blood (inferred from file names), sampled from a patient given nivolumab and ipilimumab in sequence. This chain uses TRBV7-9 with TRBJ2-7, with TRBD1 matching 8 bases. CDR3 in DNA: TGTGCCAGCAGCCCGGACAGGGAGAACCCCTACGAGCAGTACTTC. Encoded protein: CASSPDRENPYEQYF.